A selection of T cell receptor beta chains follows, all from one sample in a study of tumor-infiltrating lymphocytes in localized non-small cell lung cancer. Measured with immunoSEQ multiplex PCR; TCRdb has only the in-frame clones, and not every one. The sample lists just under 6,000 clones; approximately 64% were seen once. The specimen sequenced was uninvolved lung tissue not adjacent to the tumor. These receptors all stem from a human donor with non-small cell lung cancer. The CDR3 runs from the conserved cysteine through the conserved F or W. A D gene is named only where the DNA matches it firmly. Clone sizes are given selectively: once, few, many, or a class where the clone is expanded.

TRBJ1-3 TRBV7-2 . TRBD1 CASSLALSGGRGNTIYF TGTGCCAGCAGCTTAGCCCTCTCAGGGGGCAGGGGAAACACCATATATTTT
TRBJ2-2 TRBV11-3 medium-sized . CASSRRNREAGELFF TGTGCCAGCAGCCGACGCAACAGGGAAGCCGGGGAGCTGTTTTTT
TRBJ2-5 TRBV9 . . CASSSRGGGDETQYF TGTGCCAGCAGCTCCAGGGGTGGAGGGGACGAGACCCAGTACTTC
TRBJ1-5 TRBV7-8 . . CASSSGGSFNQPQHF TGTGCCAGCAGCTCCGGGGGGAGTTTCAATCAGCCCCAGCATTTT
TRBJ1-2 TRBV7-2 . . CASSSDTGKIYGYTF TGTGCCAGCAGCTCGGATACAGGGAAAATCTATGGCTACACCTTC
TRBJ1-5 TRBV7-2 . . CASSLERGSNQPQHF TGTGCCAGCAGCTTAGAGAGGGGGAGCAATCAGCCCCAGCATTTT
TRBJ2-7 TRBV7-2 once TRBD1 CASSGQPTGGEQYF TGTGCCAGCAGCGGGCAACCTACAGGGGGCGAGCAGTACTTC
TRBJ1-4 TRBV27 . TRBD1 CASRSGTGAVGANEKLFF TGTGCCAGCAGATCAGGGACAGGGGCCGTTGGGGCTAATGAAAAACTGTTTTTT
TRBJ1-4 TRBV29-1 . . CSATQGTEKLFF TGCAGCGCAACCCAGGGTACTGAAAAACTGTTTTTT
TRBJ2-2 TRBV9 . . CASSVGQRPTGELFF TGTGCCAGCAGCGTAGGTCAGCGGCCCACCGGGGAGCTGTTTTTT
TRBJ2-1 TRBV30 . TRBD1 CAWSLGTLGSGQEQFF TGTGCCTGGAGCCTCGGGACCCTTGGGTCGGGACAGGAGCAGTTCTTC
TRBJ2-5 TRBV2 . . CASTPLRVGETQYF TGTGCCAGCACTCCCCTGAGGGTCGGAGAGACCCAGTACTTC
TRBJ2-1 TRBV11-2 . . CASSKGKNEQFF TGTGCCAGCAGCAAGGGAAAAAATGAGCAGTTCTTC
TRBJ1-1 TRBV30 . . CAWKGGYNTEAFF TGTGCCTGGAAGGGAGGCTATAACACTGAAGCTTTCTTT
TRBJ2-7 TRBV5-6 . TRBD1 CASSLNRGEQYF TGTGCCAGCAGCTTAAACAGGGGCGAGCAGTACTTC
TRBJ1-1 TRBV5-8 few . CASGRWMNTEAFF TGTGCCAGCGGTCGTTGGATGAACACTGAAGCTTTCTTT
TRBJ1-5 TRBV28 . . CASSFGQRHQPQHF TGTGCCAGCAGTTTTGGGCAGAGACATCAGCCCCAGCATTTT
TRBJ2-1 TRBV25-1 . . CASRTSNEQFF TGTGCCAGCCGGACTTCCAATGAGCAGTTCTTC
TRBJ2-1 TRBV7-2 . TRBD2 CASSWGGLAGEYNEQFF TGTGCCAGCAGCTGGGGGGGACTAGCGGGAGAATACAATGAGCAGTTCTTC
TRBJ2-7 TRBV6-1 . . CASSEATEGAYEQYF TGTGCCAGCAGTGAAGCGACGGAAGGGGCCTACGAGCAGTACTTC
TRBJ2-1 TRBV6-1 medium-sized . CASSESRQTNEQFF TGTGCCAGCAGTGAAAGCCGTCAGACCAATGAGCAGTTCTTC
TRBJ2-3 TRBV7-9 few TRBD2 CASSYPWSGSGSRDTQYF TGTGCCAGCAGCTACCCGTGGAGTGGTAGCGGGAGTCGAGATACGCAGTATTTT
TRBJ2-5 TRBV23-1 . . CASSQFQWRMETQYF TGCGCCAGCAGTCAATTCCAGTGGAGGATGGAGACCCAGTACTTC
TRBJ2-5 TRBV11-3 . . CASSLRAGQETQYF TGTGCCAGCAGCTTACGGGCAGGACAAGAGACCCAGTACTTC
TRBJ2-3 TRBV10-3 few . CAISESIGGSDTQYF TGTGCCATCAGTGAGTCGATTGGGGGATCAGATACGCAGTATTTT
TRBJ2-2 TRBV25-1 . TRBD2 CASSGTSDTGELFF TGTGCCAGCAGTGGGACTAGCGACACCGGGGAGCTGTTTTTT
TRBJ1-5 TRBV30 . . CAWSDSNQPQHF TGTGCCTGGAGTGACAGTAATCAGCCCCAGCATTTT
TRBJ1-1 TRBV4-1 few . CASSFRDMNTEAFF TGCGCCAGCAGCTTCCGGGATATGAACACTGAAGCTTTCTTT
TRBJ1-4 TRBV14 . . CASSQESGVPYSEKLFF TGTGCCAGCAGCCAAGAAAGCGGGGTCCCCTATAGCGAAAAACTGTTTTTT
TRBJ1-2 TRBV6-1 . . CASSEARAGYGYTF TGTGCCAGCAGTGAAGCCAGGGCCGGCTATGGCTACACCTTC
TRBJ2-3 TRBV11-2 . TRBD2 CASTWGSGSGDTQYF TGTGCCAGCACCTGGGGTAGCGGGAGCGGCGATACGCAGTATTTT
TRBJ2-7 TRBV4-2 . . CASSQDPLGEESYEQYF TGTGCCAGCAGCCAAGATCCTCTCGGGGAAGAATCCTACGAGCAGTACTTC
TRBJ1-5 TRBV13 few . CASSRGSNQPQHF TGTGCCAGCAGCAGGGGAAGCAATCAGCCCCAGCATTTT
TRBJ2-7 TRBV2 . . CASSASRQVSRQYF TGTGCCAGCAGTGCGAGCCGACAGGTCAGTCGGCAGTACTTC
TRBJ2-2 TRBV6-1 . . CASSEARRENTGELFF TGTGCCAGCAGTGAAGCTAGACGGGAGAACACCGGGGAGCTGTTTTTT
TRBJ2-5 TRBV2 . TRBD2 CASRRPGTTAETQYF TGTGCCAGCAGAAGACCAGGGACTACAGCAGAGACCCAGTACTTC
TRBJ1-2 TRBV10-2 . TRBD1 CASSESTGQGGAGYTF TGCGCCAGCAGTGAGTCGACGGGACAGGGCGGGGCTGGCTACACCTTC
TRBJ2-3 TRBV9 . . CASSSAGLSTDTQYF TGTGCCAGCTCCTCCGCGGGGCTTAGCACAGATACGCAGTATTTT
TRBJ2-3 TRBV5-1 . TRBD2 CASSFRPQAGRDTQYF TGCGCCAGCAGCTTTCGGCCACAAGCGGGGAGAGATACGCAGTATTTT
TRBJ1-1 TRBV5-1 . . CASGWQGVTEAFF TGCGCCAGCGGGTGGCAGGGTGTCACTGAAGCTTTCTTT
TRBJ2-1 TRBV2 medium-sized TRBD2 CASSEALAAYNEQFF TGTGCCAGCAGTGAAGCACTAGCGGCCTACAATGAGCAGTTCTTC
TRBJ2-3 TRBV10-3 . . CAINAGPSTDTQYF TGTGCCATCAATGCGGGACCGTCCACAGATACGCAGTATTTT
TRBJ1-1 TRBV5-6 few TRBD1 CASSSWDRALNTEAFF TGTGCCAGCAGTTCCTGGGACAGGGCGCTGAACACTGAAGCTTTCTTT
TRBJ1-1 TRBV30 few . CAWSDFRWVNTEAFF TGTGCCTGGAGTGACTTTCGGTGGGTTAACACTGAAGCTTTCTTT
TRBJ2-2 TRBV2 . TRBD1 CASSIQGGDGELFF TGTGCCAGCAGCATACAGGGGGGTGACGGGGAGCTGTTTTTT
TRBJ1-1 TRBV2 . TRBD1 CASRGQGTTEAFF TGTGCCAGCAGAGGACAGGGGACCACTGAAGCTTTCTTT
TRBJ2-7 TRBV9 . . CASSPNSDIEQYF TGTGCCAGCAGCCCGAATAGCGACATCGAGCAGTACTTC
TRBJ2-1 TRBV30 . . CAWSVRSEQFF TGTGCCTGGAGTGTACGGAGTGAGCAGTTCTTC
TRBJ2-5 TRBV5-6 . TRBD2 CASSLVPGGQETQYF TGTGCCAGCAGCTTGGTACCGGGAGGGCAGGAGACCCAGTACTTC
TRBJ2-3 TRBV4-1 once TRBD2 CASSHPQASGRVIDTQYF TGCGCCAGCAGCCATCCCCAGGCTAGCGGGAGGGTGATAGATACGCAGTATTTT
TRBJ1-2 TRBV6-6 . . CASRVGYGYTF TGTGCCAGCAGAGTAGGCTATGGCTACACCTTC
TRBJ2-3 TRBV28 once TRBD2 CASHRGLAGVIDTQYF TGTGCCAGCCACCGGGGACTAGCGGGAGTGATAGATACGCAGTATTTT
TRBJ2-1 TRBV5-1 . TRBD1 CASSPGQGAGEQFF TGCGCCAGCAGCCCTGGACAGGGGGCGGGTGAGCAGTTCTTC
TRBJ1-5 TRBV19 . . CASSIVRQDNQPQHF TGTGCCAGTAGTATAGTTCGGCAGGACAATCAGCCCCAGCATTTT
TRBJ2-7 TRBV9 . TRBD2 CASSQRISGSSHEQYF TGTGCCAGCAGCCAAAGGATTAGCGGGAGCTCGCACGAGCAGTACTTC
TRBJ1-4 TRBV7-9 medium-sized . CASSLDGSREKLFF TGTGCCAGCAGCTTGGACGGTTCACGTGAAAAACTGTTTTTT
TRBJ2-3 TRBV27 . TRBD2 CASSWTSGRVYTDTQYF TGTGCCAGCAGTTGGACTAGCGGGAGGGTGTACACAGATACGCAGTATTTT
TRBJ1-2 TRBV27 large . CASSSSPGGFYGYTF TGTGCCAGCAGTTCCTCCCCTGGAGGGTTCTATGGCTACACCTTC